Shown below are 15 T cell receptor beta chains from a single sample sequenced in a study of cytomegalovirus exposure and HLA in healthy donors. It was with 60 Vbeta and 13 Jbeta primers that the PCR ran. Produced via immunoSEQ multiplex PCR; TCRdb's table is partial and in-frame only. The sample holds over 120,000 clones, roughly 79% seen once. The specimen sequenced was PBMCs. The receptors stem from a man younger than 40 in good health and CMV-seropositive.

This chain links TRBV7-6 with TRBJ1-1; no clear D gene. V dropped 5 bases and J dropped 7 bases, with 11 bases sitting between them. The CDR3 covers 12 residues. CDR1 and CDR2 from the germline V gene are SGHVS and FNYEAQ. In DNA form, the CDR3 reads TGTGCCAGCAGCCTCTGGGGAGGTGAAGCTTTCTTT. It encodes CASSLWGGEAFF.

This rearrangement joins TRBV7-9 to TRBJ2-5; 9 bases align to TRBD2. CDR1 and CDR2 from the germline V gene are SEHNR and FQNEAQ (reference sequence). Germline trimming cut 5 bases from V and 2 bases from J; bases unmatched to any gene: 6. The CDR3 has 15 amino acids. The CDR3 coding sequence is TGTGCCAGCAGCCAGCGAAGCGGGGGGCAAGAGACCCAGTACTTC. Translation gives CASSQRSGGQETQYF.

The V and J genes are TRBV4-1 and TRBJ2-1, with 13 bases matching TRBD2. After removal of 1 base from V and 5 bases from J, the junction contained 5 bases not matched to a gene. The CDR3 extends over 17 amino acids. The germline gives CDR1 MGHRA, CDR2 YSYEKL. The CDR3 coding sequence is TGCGCCAGCAGCCAAGGTGGGGGGACTAGCGGGAACAATGAGCAGTTCTTC. Residues: CASSQGGGTSGNNEQFF.

CDR3: CASSSPGGSGNQPQHF. The CDR3 DNA is TGTGCCAGTAGTTCTCCGGGGGGCTCGGGCAATCAGCCCCAGCATTTT. The chain combines TRBV19 with TRBJ1-5, with a possible D match to TRBD1 (6 bases). V was pared by 5 bases and J by 2 bases, with 16 bases between. CDR3 length: 16 residues. Germline-derived CDR1 and CDR2 are LNHDA and SQIVND (reference sequence).

This rearrangement joins TRBV5-4 to TRBJ2-1; 13 nucleotides match TRBD2. V trimming: 2 bases; J trimming: 5 bases; junction bases outside the gene matches: 7. This CDR3 is built from 17 residues. Germline V lookup: CDR1 SGHNT, CDR2 YYREEE (reference sequence). The CDR3 sequence is CASSFTSGRANNNEQFF. CDR3 DNA sequence: TGTGCCAGCAGCTTTACTAGCGGGAGGGCCAACAACAATGAGCAGTTCTTC.

The V and J genes are TRBV2 and TRBJ1-1; 7 positions agree with TRBD1. The junction had 8 bases not matched to a gene; V was cut back by 10 bases and J by 0 bases. Looked up from germline, CDR1 is SNHLY and CDR2 is FYNNEI. CDR3 length: 14 amino acids. The CDR3 DNA is TGTGCCACCAGACAGGGCGGCGTGAACACTGAAGCTTTCTTT. Amino acid sequence: CATRQGGVNTEAFF.

This sequence joins TRBV5-1 and TRBJ2-3; possibly TRBD2 for D (6 bases). Trimming stripped 9 bases from V and 2 bases from J, with 13 bases between. Germline V gene sequence: CDR1 SGHRS, CDR2 YFSETQ. The CDR3 length is 13 residues. The CDR3 DNA reads as TGCGCCACCGCGGCTAGCGCCACAGATACGCAGTATTTT. This sequence encodes CATAASATDTQYF. The full variable domain, in which reference TRBV5-1 and TRBJ2-3 provide the parts outside the CDR3, is KAGVTQTPRYLIKTRGQQVTLSCSPISGHRSVSWYQQTPGQGLQFLFEYFSETQRNKGNFPGRFSGRQFSNSRSEMNVSTLELGDSALYLCATAASATDTQYFGPGTRLTVL.

Only one count was recorded for this clone. CDR3 nucleotide sequence: TGTGCCAGCAGCCCCCGGGGAGCAGATTACGAGCAGTACTTC. It is translated as CASSPRGADYEQYF. This sequence joins TRBV11-3 and TRBJ2-7; maybe TRBD2 (5 bases). The CDR3 has 14 residues. Germline assignment: CDR1 SGHNT and CDR2 YENEEA. V was pared by 5 bases and J by 4 bases, with 15 bases between.

The V call is TRBV27, the J call TRBJ2-5, with 7 bases identical to TRBD2. CDR3 length equals 15 residues. Trimming removed 6 bases from V and 5 bases from J; junction bases left unmatched: 12. CDR1 and CDR2 (germline): MNHEY, SMNVEV (reference sequence). The chain's CDR3 is CASRGQGLGVETQYF. CDR3 DNA sequence: TGTGCCAGCAGAGGCCAAGGACTAGGCGTGGAGACCCAGTACTTC.

V is TRBV28 and J is TRBJ2-5, with 8 bases lining up with TRBD1. This CDR3 has 14 amino acids. V lost 7 bases and J lost 2; bases outside the gene matches: 6. Germline V gene lookup returns CDR1 MDHEN and CDR2 SYDVKM. The CDR3 DNA follows: TGTGCCAGCACTAGGACAGGGTCGCAAGAGACCCAGTACTTC. Protein: CASTRTGSQETQYF.

The rearrangement links TRBV5-1 to TRBJ2-7; tentatively, D is TRBD1 (6 bases). There are 14 residues in the CDR3. Trimming removed 7 bases from V and 2 bases from J, with 16 bases in between. Germline assignment: CDR1 SGHRS and CDR2 YFSETQ. For the CDR3, the DNA is TGCGCCAGCGGCCCGGACAGAGCCCCCTACGAGCAGTACTTC. Its protein product is CASGPDRAPYEQYF. Looking up the rest from reference TRBV5-1 and TRBJ2-7 gives the full variable domain: KAGVTQTPRYLIKTRGQQVTLSCSPISGHRSVSWYQQTPGQGLQFLFEYFSETQRNKGNFPGRFSGRQFSNSRSEMNVSTLELGDSALYLCASGPDRAPYEQYFGPGTRLTVT.

The chain uses TRBV11-3 and TRBJ1-1; D remains ambiguous. CDR3 length: 13 amino acids. CDR1 and CDR2 (germline): SGHNT, YENEEA. V dropped 1 base and J dropped 1 base, with 4 bases sitting between them. The chain's CDR3 is CASSLAPNTEAFF. CDR3 DNA: TGTGCCAGCAGCTTAGCTCCGAACACTGAAGCTTTCTTT.

This chain uses TRBV2 with TRBJ1-4, with TRBD1 identical over 7 bases. The CDR3 sequence is 14 residues long. The germline gives CDR1 SNHLY, CDR2 FYNNEI. V shed 8 bases, J shed 4 bases, and the junction held 7 bases outside the gene matches. Written as DNA, the CDR3 is TGTGCCAGCTGCAAACAGGGGCGTAATGAAAAACTGTTTTTT. Protein: CASCKQGRNEKLFF.

This clone was counted a single time. The V and J genes are TRBV27 and TRBJ1-1; 7 bases match TRBD1. From germline, CDR1 is MNHEY and CDR2 SMNVEV (reference sequence). CDR3 size: 17 residues. The trim removed 3 bases at V and 4 bases at J, leaving 14 bases unmatched. The CDR3 region has the DNA TGTGCCAGCAGTTTTCAACCTTCCGGGACAGTCGGCACTGAAGCTTTCTTT. Its translation: CASSFQPSGTVGTEAFF.

The CDR3 sequence is CASSLVLSGGRDTQYF. The CDR3 region has the DNA TGTGCCAGCAGCTTAGTGCTAAGCGGGGGAAGAGATACGCAGTATTTT. The V gene is TRBV7-2, the J gene TRBJ2-3; 8 bases are a match to TRBD2. The V segment lost 1 base and the J segment 5 bases; nucleotides outside the gene matches: 8. The germline V gene encodes CDR1 SGHTA and CDR2 FQGNSA. The CDR3 consists of 16 residues.